These 9 T cell receptor beta chains share one sample of origin, sequenced in a study of T-cell reconstitution after alpha-beta-depleted transplantation in children. Unique molecular identifiers were incorporated into the prepared TCRbeta library. TCRdb re-called the PCR reads with MiXCR, one entry per CDR3 protein. The table records some 520,000 distinct CDR3 sequences, approximately 32% of them present only once. The input for sequencing was PBMCs from the stem cell graft donor, taken from the stem cell graft. Receptors were obtained from a human donor who donated a stem cell graft to a child with aplastic anemia.

In its sample, this clonotype was seen a few times. The J gene is TRBJ2-6, the V gene TRBV24-1; D remains unclear. This CDR3 spans 13 amino acids. CDR1 and CDR2 (germline): KGHDR, SFDVKD. V was trimmed by 9 bases and J by 0 bases, leaving 5 bases between them. The CDR3 spells CATGRSGANVLTF. The CDR3 coding sequence is TGTGCCACCGGCCGCTCTGGGGCCAACGTCCTGACTTTC.

This clonotype was detected a few times. V is TRBV9 and J is TRBJ1-1, with TRBD1 matching 10 bases. The CDR3 contains 17 residues. V trimming: 0 bases; J trimming: 0 bases; junction bases outside the gene matches: 5. Germline loops: CDR1 SGDLS, CDR2 YYNGEE. The CDR3 here is CASSVADRGPLNTEAFF. CDR3 coding DNA: TGTGCCAGCAGCGTAGCCGACAGGGGGCCCTTGAACACTGAAGCTTTCTTT.

The CDR3 reads CASSVGPEDYEQYV. CDR3 in DNA: TGTGCCAGCAGCGTAGGGCCAGAAGACTACGAGCAGTACGTC. The gene calls are TRBV9 and TRBJ2-7; D uncertain. CDR3 size: 14 residues. CDR1 SGDLS and CDR2 YYNGEE come from the germline V gene. V was cut by 0 bases and J by 3 bases, with 10 bases left in between.

This clonotype has just a few counts. The J gene is TRBJ1-2, the V gene TRBV7-8; D unresolved. The germline V and J ends were trimmed by 1 base and 3 bases, with 15 bases remaining between them. This CDR3 comprises 16 residues. CDR1 is SGHVS, CDR2 FQNEAQ, per germline. The DNA of the CDR3 is TGTGCCAGCAGCTTAGGGGTTGAGGGCGTCTACTATGGCTACACCTTC. This codes for CASSLGVEGVYYGYTF.

Only a few counts were recorded for this clonotype. The V gene is TRBV4-3, the J gene TRBJ2-1; D gene unclear. CDR1 is LGHNA and CDR2 is YSLEER in the germline V gene. V dropped 0 bases and J dropped 1 base, with 10 bases sitting between them. This CDR3 has 16 amino acids. CDR3 DNA: TGCGCCAGCAGCCAAGAAATCACGCGGTCCTACAATGAGCAGTTCTTC. Translating gives CASSQEITRSYNEQFF.

In this sample, this clonotype turned up a few times. This sequence joins TRBV28 and TRBJ2-2, with D tentatively TRBD2 (6 bases). Germline V lookup: CDR1 MDHEN, CDR2 SYDVKM. The ends were cut back, 8 bases at V and 6 bases at J, with 19 bases in the middle. This CDR3 region has 15 residues. The CDR3 spells CASSPSATVSGELFF. The CDR3 DNA follows: TGTGCCAGCTCCCCTAGCGCGACCGTATCCGGGGAGCTGTTTTTT.

The V and J genes are TRBV3-1 and TRBJ1-5; no firm D call. CDR3 size: 14 residues. CDR1 LGHDT and CDR2 YNNKEL come from the germline V gene (reference sequence). Trimming took off 2 bases at V and 0 bases at J, with 5 bases between the two ends. The CDR3 loop reads CASSQMNSNQPQHF. The CDR3 DNA is TGTGCCAGCAGCCAAATGAATAGCAATCAGCCCCAGCATTTT.

The gene calls are TRBV10-3 and TRBJ1-1; D uncertain. Germline V gives CDR1 ENHRY, CDR2 SYGVKD. Trimming removed 10 bases from V and 2 bases from J, with 11 bases in between. CDR3 length equals 12 residues. The CDR3 loop is CATGRINTEAFF. The CDR3, as DNA: TGTGCCACCGGACGGATAAACACTGAAGCTTTCTTT.

This clonotype was detected only a few times. The J gene is TRBJ1-1, the V gene TRBV7-9; 10 nucleotides match TRBD1. This CDR3 has 14 residues. The J segment lost 6 bases and the V segment lost 2 bases, leaving 3 bases of the junction unmatched. Germline V CDR1 and CDR2: SEHNR, FQNEAQ (reference sequence). The CDR3 DNA reads as TGTGCCAGCAGCTTATCTGGGACAGGGGCTGAAGCTTTCTTT. Translated, it gives CASSLSGTGAEAFF.